The 10 T cell receptor beta chains given below trace back to one sample, sequenced in a study of identical twins. TCRdb redid the calling of the 5' RACE reads with MiXCR, one entry per CDR3 protein. The sample comprises roughly 150,000 distinct CDR3 sequences, roughly 3.2% of which are singletons, and more than 7% rests with the top ten. The specimen was memory T cells sorted from blood. The receptors come from a young man in good health.

This clonotype showed up many times. The rearrangement joins TRBV6-2 or TRBV6-3 to TRBJ1-1; 7 bases agree with TRBD1. The CDR3 runs 14 residues. V trimming: 2 bases; J trimming: 5 bases; junction bases outside the gene matches: 5. Germline CDR1 reads MNHEY; CDR2 reads SVGEGT. The CDR3 bases are TGTGCCAGCAGTTACGGCAGGGGGGGGACTGAAGCTTTCTTT. This codes for CASSYGRGGTEAFF.

Many counts were recorded for this clonotype. The chain carries TRBV5-1 and TRBJ2-2, with TRBD1 identical over 8 bases. Germline CDR1 SGHRS, CDR2 YFSETQ. Trimming took 7 bases from V and 5 from J; bases not matched to a gene: 10. The CDR3 runs 15 residues. The CDR3: CASWASGGNTGELFF. CDR3 sequence (DNA): TGCGCCAGCTGGGCGTCAGGGGGCAATACCGGGGAGCTGTTTTTT. The full variable domain, rest sourced from reference TRBV5-1 and TRBJ2-2, is KAGVTQTPRYLIKTRGQQVTLSCSPISGHRSVSWYQQTPGQGLQFLFEYFSETQRNKGNFPGRFSGRQFSNSRSEMNVSTLELGDSALYLCASWASGGNTGELFFGEGSRLTVL.

A single count supports this clonotype. The rearrangement joins TRBV11-2 to TRBJ1-3, with a possible D match to TRBD1 (6 bases). This CDR3 comprises 14 residues. Germline assignment: CDR1 SGHAT and CDR2 FQNNGV. Trimming shortened V by 5 bases and J by 7 bases, and 15 bases separated the two germline ends. The CDR3 reads CASSDLRGRNTIYF. The CDR3 region has the DNA TGTGCCAGCAGCGACCTCAGGGGAAGGAACACCATATATTTT.

This clonotype was seen ten or more times. The genes are TRBV6-5 and TRBJ2-7, with D perhaps TRBD2 (5 bases). CDR1 is MNHEY, CDR2 SVGAGI, per germline. V gave up 1 base and J gave up 3 bases, with 16 bases separating them. The CDR3 covers 16 residues. The CDR3 sequence: CASSYFATTVNYEQYF. CDR3 sequence (DNA): TGTGCCAGCAGTTACTTTGCGACTACTGTCAACTACGAGCAGTACTTC.

This clonotype was seen ten or more times. The chain couples TRBV15 to TRBJ2-5, with 10 bases matching TRBD1. The CDR3 consists of 15 residues. V dropped 1 base and J dropped 5; count of bases not matched to a gene: 4. The V gene's germline CDR1 is LNHNV and CDR2 YYDKDF (reference sequence). The CDR3 DNA follows: TGTGCCACCAGCAGAGTGACAGGGGGCGCCGAGACCCAGTACTTC. Translating it yields CATSRVTGGAETQYF.

At least ten counts were recorded for this clonotype. The genes are TRBV11-2 and TRBJ2-1; no definite D call. This CDR3 region has 11 residues. From germline, CDR1 is SGHAT and CDR2 FQNNGV. Trimming removed 6 bases at V and 8 bases at J, with 8 bases between. DNA for the CDR3: TGTGCCAGCAGTATCGAGGATGAGCAGTTCTTC. As protein: CASSIEDEQFF.

This clonotype was counted many times. This chain uses TRBV4-1 with TRBJ2-3; D is tentatively TRBD1 or TRBD2 (5 bases each). Trimming stripped 3 bases from V and 2 bases from J, with 9 bases between. The CDR3 sequence is 14 residues long. Germline V gene lookup returns CDR1 MGHRA and CDR2 YSYEKL. CDR3 sequence reads: CASSHGTHTDTQYF. The CDR3 nucleotides are TGCGCCAGCAGCCATGGGACCCACACAGATACGCAGTATTTT.

This clonotype was counted many times. V and J are TRBV6-1 and TRBJ1-2, with a weak D call TRBD1 (5 bases). The germline CDR1 and CDR2 sequences are MNHNS and SASEGT. V shed 7 bases and J shed 3 bases, with 9 bases lying between them. The CDR3 sequence is 12 residues long. CDR3 in amino acids: CASIDSDYGYTF. CDR3 nucleotides: TGTGCCAGCATCGACAGCGACTATGGCTACACCTTC.

The chain has TRBV27 and TRBJ2-7; TRBD1 agrees at 7 bases. The germline gives CDR1 MNHEY, CDR2 SMNVEV (reference sequence). V gave up 5 bases and J gave up 1 base; unmatched junction bases: 8. This CDR3 region has 15 residues. CDR3 nucleotide sequence: TGTGCCAGCAGTACCCTGGGACAGAAGTCCTACGAGCAGTACTTC. It translates to CASSTLGQKSYEQYF.

This clonotype has a count of ten or more. The chain combines TRBV29-1 with TRBJ1-2; TRBD1 agrees at 7 bases. Germline V gene lookup returns CDR1 SQVTM and CDR2 ANQGSEA. The CDR3 consists of 16 residues. V lost 3 bases to trimming and J lost 0 bases; unmatched junction nucleotides: 10. CDR3 sequence (DNA): TGCAGCGTTGAGGGGAGCAGGGGGAAGGCTAACTATGGCTACACCTTC. As protein: CSVEGSRGKANYGYTF.